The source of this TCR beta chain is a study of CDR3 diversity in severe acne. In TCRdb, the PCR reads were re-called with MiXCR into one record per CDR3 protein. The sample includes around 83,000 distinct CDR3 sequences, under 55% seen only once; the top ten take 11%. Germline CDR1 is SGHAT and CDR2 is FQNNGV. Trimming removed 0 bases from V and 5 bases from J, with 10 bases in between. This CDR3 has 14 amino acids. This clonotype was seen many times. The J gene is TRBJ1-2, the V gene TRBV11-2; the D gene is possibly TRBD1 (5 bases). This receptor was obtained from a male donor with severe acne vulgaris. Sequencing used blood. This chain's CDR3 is CASSLDSREYGYTF. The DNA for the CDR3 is TGTGCCAGCAGCTTAGATTCCAGGGAGTATGGCTACACCTTC. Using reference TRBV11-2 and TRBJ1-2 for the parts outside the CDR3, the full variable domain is EAGVAQSPRYKIIEKRQSVAFWCNPISGHATLYWYQQILGQGPKLLIQFQNNGVVDDSQLPKDRFSAERLKGVDSTLKIQPAKLEDSAVYLCASSLDSREYGYTFGSGTRLTVV.